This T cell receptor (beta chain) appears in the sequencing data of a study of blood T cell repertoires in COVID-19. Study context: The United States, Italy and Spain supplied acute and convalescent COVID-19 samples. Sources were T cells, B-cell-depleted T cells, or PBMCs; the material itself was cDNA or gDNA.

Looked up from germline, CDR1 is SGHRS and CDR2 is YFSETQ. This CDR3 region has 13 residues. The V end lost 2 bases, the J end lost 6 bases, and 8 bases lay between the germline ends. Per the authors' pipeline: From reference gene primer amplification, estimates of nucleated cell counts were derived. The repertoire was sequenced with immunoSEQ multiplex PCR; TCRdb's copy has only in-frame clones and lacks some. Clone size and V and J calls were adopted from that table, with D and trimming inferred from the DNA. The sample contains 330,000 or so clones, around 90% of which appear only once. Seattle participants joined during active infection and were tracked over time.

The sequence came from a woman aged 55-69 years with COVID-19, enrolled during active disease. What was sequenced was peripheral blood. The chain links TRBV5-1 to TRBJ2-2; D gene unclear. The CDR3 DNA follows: TGCGCCAGCAGCTTCCCAATCCCCGGGGAGCTGTTTTTT. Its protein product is CASSFPIPGELFF. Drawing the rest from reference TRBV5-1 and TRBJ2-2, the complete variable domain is KAGVTQTPRYLIKTRGQQVTLSCSPISGHRSVSWYQQTPGQGLQFLFEYFSETQRNKGNFPGRFSGRQFSNSRSEMNVSTLELGDSALYLCASSFPIPGELFFGEGSRLTVL.